The entry below describes one TCR beta chain. In the original processing: Using reference gene primer amplification, nucleated cell counts were estimated. TCRdb keeps only in-frame clones here, not all; method: immunoSEQ multiplex PCR. V, J and clone size were drawn from that table, and D and trimming were deduced from the DNA. The profile shows approximately 200,000 clones, approximately 80% of them singletons. This record comes from a study of blood T cell repertoires in COVID-19. The wider study: Samples came from the United States, Italy and Spain, spanning acute and convalescent COVID-19. T cells, B-cell-depleted T cells, or PBMCs supplied cDNA or gDNA.

The CDR3 is 14 amino acids. Unmatched junction bases numbered 1, after V lost 3 bases and J lost 1 base. Germline values: CDR1 SNHLY, CDR2 FYNNEI. The chain employs TRBV2 and TRBJ2-7, with 9 positions matching TRBD1. This sequence originates from a woman older than 75 with COVID-19, enrolled during active disease. The sample was peripheral blood. CDR3 residues: CASSDGTGSYEQYF. CDR3 bases: TGTGCCAGCAGTGATGGGACAGGGTCCTACGAGCAGTACTTC.